This T cell receptor (beta chain) emerged from a study of beta chain features in type 1 diabetes. Researchers reported sorting CD4+ naive, central memory, regulatory and stem cell-like memory cells via CD45RO/CCR7/CD25/CD127/CD95/CD27. Trimming stripped 5 bases from V and 1 base from J, with 11 bases between. Looked up from germline, CDR1 is SGHAT and CDR2 is FQDESV (reference sequence). The CDR3 has 14 amino acids. Every isolated RNA sample was fully reverse transcribed, so sequencing captured expressed TCRB transcripts. The data were produced by immunoSEQ multiplex PCR, yet TCRdb's version contains in-frame clones alone and is incomplete. The sample has some 330,000 clones; roughly 12% are singletons. Study outcomes and limitations: In all four CD4+ subsets, TCRB CDR3 length was significantly, moderately reduced in type 1 diabetes. Whether HLA type influences TCRB rearrangement remained unresolved here.

This clone was seen a few times. Antigen: not known. The rearrangement uses TRBV11-1 and TRBJ2-5; a weak D match, TRBD2 (6 bases). This TCR was sampled from a woman aged 18-29 years with type 1 diabetes. Sequenced: naive CD4+ T cells from blood. CDR3 sequence (DNA): TGTGCCAGCAGCCATGGGACTTTCCAAGAGACCCAGTACTTC. It translates to CASSHGTFQETQYF.